The entry below gives a single TCR beta chain sequence along with its context. Its antigen is still unknown. Per germline, CDR1 SEHNR and CDR2 FQNEAQ (reference sequence). The V gene lost 3 bases and the J gene lost 6 bases, with 14 bases spanning the gap. This CDR3 contains 14 residues. The source of the sample is a study of beta chain features in type 1 diabetes. Study in general: All samples combined gave about 100 million sorted cells for examination. Study results and caveats: Shorter TCRB CDR3s, moderately but significantly so, marked every one of the four CD4+ subsets in Type 1 diabetes patients. PCR might favor shorter templates, but any such skew would affect patients and controls equally.

Sequencing targeted expressed TCRB transcripts, as all isolated RNA had been reverse transcribed. The data were produced by immunoSEQ multiplex PCR, yet TCRdb's version contains in-frame clones alone and is incomplete. The profile shows over 150,000 clones, around 8.6% of them singletons. Material for sequencing was central memory CD4+ T cells from blood. This clonotype originated in a woman aged 18 to 35 with type 1 diabetes. The rearrangement links TRBV7-9 to TRBJ1-2; D remains ambiguous. The CDR3 DNA sequence: TGTGCCAGCAGCTTCGGGGATTTTGGAAATGGCTACACCTTC. This gives the protein CASSFGDFGNGYTF. Together with reference TRBV7-9 and TRBJ1-2, the CDR3 gives the full variable domain: DTGVSQNPRHKITKRGQNVTFRCDPISEHNRLYWYRQTLGQGPEFLTYFQNEAQLEKSRLLSDRFSAERPKGSFSTLEIQRTEQGDSAMYLCASSFGDFGNGYTFGSGTRLTVV.